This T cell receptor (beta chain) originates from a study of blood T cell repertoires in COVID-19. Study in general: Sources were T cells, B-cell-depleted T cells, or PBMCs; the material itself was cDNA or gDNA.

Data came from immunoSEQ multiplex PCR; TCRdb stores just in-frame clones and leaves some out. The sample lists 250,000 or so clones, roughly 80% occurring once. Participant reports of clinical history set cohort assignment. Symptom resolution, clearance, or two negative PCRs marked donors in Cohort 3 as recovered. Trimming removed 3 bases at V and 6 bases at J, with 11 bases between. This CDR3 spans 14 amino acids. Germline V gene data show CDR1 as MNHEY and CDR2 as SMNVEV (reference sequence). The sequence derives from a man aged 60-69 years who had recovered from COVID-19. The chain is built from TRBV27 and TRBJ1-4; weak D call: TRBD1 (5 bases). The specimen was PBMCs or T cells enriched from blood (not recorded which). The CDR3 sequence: CASSLRGGDEKLFF. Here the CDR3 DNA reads TGTGCCAGCAGTTTGCGGGGAGGGGATGAAAAACTGTTTTTT.